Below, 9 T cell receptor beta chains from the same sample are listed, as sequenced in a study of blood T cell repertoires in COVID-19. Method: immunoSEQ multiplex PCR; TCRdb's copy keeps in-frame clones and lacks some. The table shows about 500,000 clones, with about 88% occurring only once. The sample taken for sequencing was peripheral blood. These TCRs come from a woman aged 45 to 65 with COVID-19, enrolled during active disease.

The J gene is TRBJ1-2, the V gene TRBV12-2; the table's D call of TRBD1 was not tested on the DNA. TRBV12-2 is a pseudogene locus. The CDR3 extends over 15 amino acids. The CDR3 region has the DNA TGTGCAAGTTTGCCCCCCGACAGGGAAAACTATGGCTACACCTTC. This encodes CASLPPDRENYGYTF.

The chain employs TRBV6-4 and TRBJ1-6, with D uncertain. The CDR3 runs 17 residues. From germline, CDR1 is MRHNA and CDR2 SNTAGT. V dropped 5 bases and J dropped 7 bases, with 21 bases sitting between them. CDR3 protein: CASSPLQAHGPNSPLHF. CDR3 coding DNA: TGTGCCAGCAGTCCGCTTCAGGCCCATGGGCCCAATTCACCCCTCCACTTT.

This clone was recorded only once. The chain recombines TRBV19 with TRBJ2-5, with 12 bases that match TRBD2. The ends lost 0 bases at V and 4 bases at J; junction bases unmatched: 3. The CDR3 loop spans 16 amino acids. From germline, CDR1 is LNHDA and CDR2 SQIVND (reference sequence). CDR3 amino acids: CASSIDLAGGRETQYF. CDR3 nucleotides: TGTGCCAGTAGTATAGATCTAGCGGGGGGGAGAGAGACCCAGTACTTC.

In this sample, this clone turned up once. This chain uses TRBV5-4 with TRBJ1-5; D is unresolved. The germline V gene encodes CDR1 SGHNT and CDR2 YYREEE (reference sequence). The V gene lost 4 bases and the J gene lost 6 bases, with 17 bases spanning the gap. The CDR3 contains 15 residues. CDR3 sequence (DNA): TGTGCCAGCAGCCTGGACCCAGGTGAGGGTCAGCCCCAGCATTTT. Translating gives CASSLDPGEGQPQHF.

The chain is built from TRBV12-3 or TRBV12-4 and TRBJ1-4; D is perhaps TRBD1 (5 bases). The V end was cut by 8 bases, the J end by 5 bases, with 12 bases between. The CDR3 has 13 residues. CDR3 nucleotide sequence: TGTGCCAGCGGAGGTGGGGGGAATGAAAAACTGTTTTTT. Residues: CASGGGGNEKLFF.

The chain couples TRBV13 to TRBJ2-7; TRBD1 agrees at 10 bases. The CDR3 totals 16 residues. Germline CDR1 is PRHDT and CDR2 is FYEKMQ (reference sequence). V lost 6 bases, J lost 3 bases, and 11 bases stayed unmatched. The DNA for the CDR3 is TGTGCCAGCAGTTCCGGGACAGGGGCTGATCACTACGAGCAGTACTTC. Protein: CASSSGTGADHYEQYF.

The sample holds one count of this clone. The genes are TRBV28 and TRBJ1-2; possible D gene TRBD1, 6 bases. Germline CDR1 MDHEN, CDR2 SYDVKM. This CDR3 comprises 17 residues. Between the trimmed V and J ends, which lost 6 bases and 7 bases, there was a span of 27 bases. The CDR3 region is CASSRSPPPTGYSGYTF. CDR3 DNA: TGTGCCAGCAGCCGGAGCCCTCCACCAACAGGGTACAGTGGCTACACCTTC.

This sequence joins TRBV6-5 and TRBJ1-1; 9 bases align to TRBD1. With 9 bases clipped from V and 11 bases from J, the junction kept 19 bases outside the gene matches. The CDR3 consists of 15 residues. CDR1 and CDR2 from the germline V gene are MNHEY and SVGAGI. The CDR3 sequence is CASRVGAGTGLSAFF. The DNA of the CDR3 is TGTGCCAGTCGGGTGGGTGCTGGGACAGGGCTTAGCGCTTTCTTT.

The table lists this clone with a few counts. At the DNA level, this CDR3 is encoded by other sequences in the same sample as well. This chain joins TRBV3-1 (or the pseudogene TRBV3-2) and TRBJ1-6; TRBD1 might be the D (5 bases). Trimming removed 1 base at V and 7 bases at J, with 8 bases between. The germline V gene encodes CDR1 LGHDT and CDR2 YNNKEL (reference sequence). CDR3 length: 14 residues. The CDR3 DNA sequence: TGTGCCAGCAGCCAAGGAAGGGGCAATTCACCCCTCCACTTT. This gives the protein CASSQGRGNSPLHF.